The rows below give T cell receptor beta chains drawn from one sample of a study of blood T cells in healthy people across ages. TCRdb re-derived calls from the 5' RACE reads in MiXCR, one entry per CDR3 protein. The sample contains fewer than 2 million distinct CDR3 sequences, 30% to 40% of which appear only once. The material sequenced was blood. These receptors all stem from a human donor in good health. Each CDR3 is given with its conserved first and last residue. Each record gives: CDR3 protein, CDR3 DNA, D gene, V gene, clone size, J gene. D genes are given only for firm matches. Expanded clones are given a class, and other clones once, few, many or no size at all.

cdr3_aa: CASRREGAESYEQYF; cdr3_nt: TGTGCCAGCAGGAGGGAGGGGGCCGAGTCGTACGAGCAGTACTTC; d_call: NA; v_call: TRBV6-4; clone_size: few; j_call: TRBJ2-7
cdr3_aa: CASSVMGTGGTEAFF; cdr3_nt: TGTGCCAGCAGCGTGATGGGGACGGGTGGAACTGAAGCTTTCTTT; d_call: NA; v_call: TRBV9; clone_size: NA; j_call: TRBJ1-1
cdr3_aa: CASGLAGEQYF; cdr3_nt: TGTGCCAGCGGACTGGCGGGCGAGCAGTACTTC; d_call: NA; v_call: TRBV2; clone_size: few; j_call: TRBJ2-7
cdr3_aa: CASSAGGYTDTQYF; cdr3_nt: TGTGCCAGCAGTGCCGGTGGATACACAGATACGCAGTATTTT; d_call: NA; v_call: TRBV6-6; clone_size: few; j_call: TRBJ2-3
cdr3_aa: CSARVCGGPDDTQYF; cdr3_nt: TGCAGTGCTAGAGTCTGTGGAGGACCGGACGATACGCAGTATTTT; d_call: NA; v_call: TRBV20-1; clone_size: few; j_call: TRBJ2-3
cdr3_aa: CASSLAGGTWSGYTF; cdr3_nt: TGTGCCAGCAGCTTGGCCGGGGGGACGTGGAGTGGCTACACCTTC; d_call: NA; v_call: TRBV7-2; clone_size: NA; j_call: TRBJ1-2
cdr3_aa: CASSGLGGYTF; cdr3_nt: TGTGCCAGCAGTGGGTTAGGCGGCTACACCTTC; d_call: NA; v_call: TRBV25-1; clone_size: NA; j_call: TRBJ1-2
cdr3_aa: CASSQGGAGNEQFF; cdr3_nt: TGTGCCAGCAGCCAAGGAGGGGCTGGGAATGAGCAGTTCTTC; d_call: NA; v_call: TRBV4-2; clone_size: many; j_call: TRBJ2-1
cdr3_aa: CASSQVDSYQAFF; cdr3_nt: TGCGCCAGCAGCCAAGTTGACTCATATCAAGCTTTCTTT; d_call: NA; v_call: TRBV4-3; clone_size: NA; j_call: TRBJ1-1
cdr3_aa: CASSRRTEIVYEQYF; cdr3_nt: TGTGCCAGCAGTCGACGGACAGAGATCGTCTACGAGCAGTACTTC; d_call: NA; v_call: TRBV28; clone_size: NA; j_call: TRBJ2-7
cdr3_aa: CSAPWQGGTETQYF; cdr3_nt: TGCAGCGCCCCCTGGCAGGGAGGGACAGAGACCCAGTACTTC; d_call: TRBD2; v_call: TRBV29-1; clone_size: NA; j_call: TRBJ2-5
cdr3_aa: CASSQGGPVVNGYTF; cdr3_nt: TGCGCCAGCAGCCAAGGAGGGCCAGTCGTAAATGGCTACACCTTC; d_call: NA; v_call: TRBV4-3; clone_size: few; j_call: TRBJ1-2
cdr3_aa: CASSLTNLAPSKGVYTDTQYF; cdr3_nt: TGTGCCAGCAGTTTAACTAATCTAGCCCCCTCAAAGGGGGTGTATACAGATACGCAGTATTTT; d_call: NA; v_call: TRBV12-3/TRBV12-4; clone_size: few; j_call: TRBJ2-3
cdr3_aa: CSARVNSDNQPQHF; cdr3_nt: TGCAGTGCTAGAGTAAACAGTGACAATCAGCCCCAGCATTTT; d_call: NA; v_call: TRBV20-1; clone_size: few; j_call: TRBJ1-5
cdr3_aa: CASSIGQGGLTDTQYF; cdr3_nt: TGCGCCAGCAGCATAGGACAGGGAGGACTCACAGATACGCAGTATTTT; d_call: TRBD1; v_call: TRBV5-1; clone_size: NA; j_call: TRBJ2-3
cdr3_aa: CASSMAGRGETQYF; cdr3_nt: TGTGCCAGCAGCATGGCGGGGCGAGGAGAGACCCAGTACTTC; d_call: NA; v_call: TRBV28; clone_size: NA; j_call: TRBJ2-5
cdr3_aa: CASSLGHSPDTQYF; cdr3_nt: TGTGCCAGCAGTTTAGGTCATTCCCCAGATACGCAGTATTTT; d_call: NA; v_call: TRBV28; clone_size: NA; j_call: TRBJ2-3
cdr3_aa: CASSQASGGYIETQYF; cdr3_nt: TGTGCCAGCAGCCAAGCTAGCGGGGGTTACATAGAGACCCAGTACTTC; d_call: TRBD2; v_call: TRBV4-2; clone_size: few; j_call: TRBJ2-5
cdr3_aa: CSARGLSGRYEQYF; cdr3_nt: TGCAGTGCTAGAGGTCTTTCAGGGCGCTACGAGCAGTACTTC; d_call: NA; v_call: TRBV20-1; clone_size: NA; j_call: TRBJ2-7
cdr3_aa: CASLYTSGGVDTQYF; cdr3_nt: TGTGCCAGCCTTTATACTAGCGGGGGGGTGGATACGCAGTATTTT; d_call: TRBD2; v_call: TRBV7-2; clone_size: few; j_call: TRBJ2-3
cdr3_aa: CASSLDSPTYNEQFF; cdr3_nt: TGCGCCAGCAGCTTGGACAGCCCAACCTACAATGAGCAGTTCTTC; d_call: NA; v_call: TRBV5-1; clone_size: NA; j_call: TRBJ2-1
cdr3_aa: CASSYSAVTLVEQYF; cdr3_nt: TGTGCCAGCAGTTACTCAGCGGTCACCCTCGTCGAGCAGTACTTC; d_call: NA; v_call: TRBV6-2/TRBV6-3; clone_size: NA; j_call: TRBJ2-7
cdr3_aa: CASSQPNEGTGEQYF; cdr3_nt: TGCGCCAGCAGCCAACCAAACGAGGGGACGGGTGAGCAGTACTTC; d_call: NA; v_call: TRBV4-1; clone_size: NA; j_call: TRBJ2-5
cdr3_aa: CSVGGLSDSYEQYF; cdr3_nt: TGCAGCGTTGGCGGACTGAGCGACTCCTACGAGCAGTACTTC; d_call: NA; v_call: TRBV29-1; clone_size: few; j_call: TRBJ2-7
cdr3_aa: CASSPAPRIDISDTQYF; cdr3_nt: TGTGCCAGCAGTCCCGCACCGAGAATCGACATTTCAGATACGCAGTATTTT; d_call: NA; v_call: TRBV28; clone_size: NA; j_call: TRBJ2-3
cdr3_aa: CSVGSGTSYETQYF; cdr3_nt: TGCAGCGTTGGATCCGGGACTAGTTACGAGACCCAGTACTTC; d_call: TRBD2; v_call: TRBV29-1; clone_size: few; j_call: TRBJ2-5
cdr3_aa: CASSYGTGFEGYTF; cdr3_nt: TGTGCCAGCAGTTACGGGACAGGGTTTGAGGGCTACACCTTC; d_call: TRBD1; v_call: TRBV28; clone_size: once; j_call: TRBJ1-2
cdr3_aa: CASSLGDSHSTDTQYF; cdr3_nt: TGTGCCAGCAGCTTGGGGGACAGCCACAGCACAGATACGCAGTATTTT; d_call: TRBD1; v_call: TRBV5-5; clone_size: NA; j_call: TRBJ2-3
cdr3_aa: CASSYGIGYEQYF; cdr3_nt: TGTGCCAGCAGTTACGGAATAGGCTACGAGCAGTACTTC; d_call: NA; v_call: TRBV6-5; clone_size: NA; j_call: TRBJ2-7
cdr3_aa: CASSQGLAGRAWIYEQFF; cdr3_nt: TGCGCCAGCAGCCAAGGGCTAGCGGGTAGGGCCTGGATCTATGAGCAGTTCTTC; d_call: TRBD2; v_call: TRBV4-1; clone_size: NA; j_call: TRBJ2-1
cdr3_aa: CSAGNHEQFF; cdr3_nt: TGCAGCGCGGGAAATCATGAGCAGTTCTTC; d_call: NA; v_call: TRBV29-1; clone_size: NA; j_call: TRBJ2-1
cdr3_aa: CASSGDVPGYGYTF; cdr3_nt: TGTGCCAGCAGCGGTGATGTTCCGGGATATGGCTACACCTTC; d_call: NA; v_call: TRBV9; clone_size: few; j_call: TRBJ1-2
cdr3_aa: CASSPGQATGYTF; cdr3_nt: TGTGCCAGCAGCCCGGGACAGGCCACTGGCTACACCTTC; d_call: TRBD1; v_call: TRBV11-2; clone_size: NA; j_call: TRBJ1-2
cdr3_aa: CASSLLSGGQGYGEQFF; cdr3_nt: TGCGCCAGCAGCTTATTGTCAGGGGGACAGGGGTACGGTGAGCAGTTCTTC; d_call: TRBD1; v_call: TRBV5-1; clone_size: NA; j_call: TRBJ2-1
cdr3_aa: CASSVVTGVNTEAFF; cdr3_nt: TGTGCCAGCAGCGTAGTGACCGGCGTGAACACTGAAGCTTTCTTT; d_call: NA; v_call: TRBV9; clone_size: NA; j_call: TRBJ1-1
cdr3_aa: CASQWRGRGYTF; cdr3_nt: TGTGCCAGCCAATGGCGGGGACGCGGCTACACCTTC; d_call: NA; v_call: TRBV28; clone_size: NA; j_call: TRBJ1-2
cdr3_aa: CASSGTGGDPHLYNSPLHF; cdr3_nt: TGTGCCAGCAGCGGAACCGGTGGGGATCCCCACCTCTATAATTCACCCCTCCACTTT; d_call: NA; v_call: TRBV6-2/TRBV6-3; clone_size: few; j_call: TRBJ1-6
cdr3_aa: CASSLASTLTDTQYF; cdr3_nt: TGCGCCAGCAGCTTGGCATCGACGCTCACAGATACGCAGTATTTT; d_call: NA; v_call: TRBV5-1; clone_size: few; j_call: TRBJ2-3
cdr3_aa: CASSRPSAGGPDTQYF; cdr3_nt: TGTGCCAGCAGCCGACCCTCAGCGGGGGGTCCAGATACGCAGTATTTT; d_call: TRBD2; v_call: TRBV7-2; clone_size: NA; j_call: TRBJ2-3